These 21 T cell receptor beta chains originate from one sample sequenced in a study of control samples from healthy donors and cancer patients. This table comes from immunoSEQ multiplex PCR, and its TCRdb copy is limited to in-frame clones, with some not included. The sample includes about 130,000 clones, roughly 90% of them seen just once. The sample was blood. Receptors originate from a man aged 50 or older in good health.

This rearrangement joins TRBV7-2 to TRBJ2-5, with 8 bases that match TRBD2. The CDR3 loop spans 14 amino acids. Germline V lookup: CDR1 SGHTA, CDR2 FQGNSA. J gave up 5 bases and V 3 bases, and 5 bases lay outside the gene matches. The CDR3 DNA sequence: TGTGCCAGCAGCTTTCACGGGGGGGCTGAGACCCAGTACTTC. It encodes CASSFHGGAETQYF.

The chain has TRBV5-1 and TRBJ1-5; D ambiguous. The germline V gene encodes CDR1 SGHRS and CDR2 YFSETQ. The CDR3 totals 16 residues. Trimming took 0 bases from V and 6 from J, leaving 16 bases between them. This CDR3 is CASSLAGPQGSQPQHF. Written as DNA, the CDR3 is TGCGCCAGCAGCTTGGCCGGGCCGCAAGGCTCTCAGCCCCAGCATTTT. The entire variable domain, with the rest obtained from reference TRBV5-1 and TRBJ1-5, is as follows: KAGVTQTPRYLIKTRGQQVTLSCSPISGHRSVSWYQQTPGQGLQFLFEYFSETQRNKGNFPGRFSGRQFSNSRSEMNVSTLELGDSALYLCASSLAGPQGSQPQHFGDGTRLSIL.

The chain recombines TRBV5-8 with TRBJ1-5; 9 bases are shared with TRBD1. After removal of 0 bases from V and 1 base from J, the junction contained 11 bases not matched to a gene. Germline lookup yields CDR1 SGHTS and CDR2 YDEGEE. The CDR3 runs to 19 residues. CDR3 protein: CASSLEVTGGYGSNQPQHF. Written as DNA, the CDR3 is TGTGCCAGCAGCTTGGAGGTGACAGGGGGGTATGGGAGCAATCAGCCCCAGCATTTT.

V and J are TRBV10-3 and TRBJ1-5, with 7 bases matching TRBD1. Unmatched junction bases numbered 0, after V lost 0 bases and J lost 1 base. The CDR3 consists of 15 residues. Germline assignment: CDR1 ENHRY and CDR2 SYGVKD. The CDR3 is CAISESTGSNQPQHF. The CDR3 DNA reads as TGTGCCATCAGTGAGTCGACAGGGAGCAATCAGCCCCAGCATTTT.

This chain links TRBV6-5 with TRBJ1-2; 10 nucleotides align to TRBD1. This CDR3 region has 14 residues. Germline V gives CDR1 MNHEY, CDR2 SVGAGI. V lost 6 bases, J lost 5 bases, and 6 bases stayed unmatched. The CDR3 protein is CASSDDRGRYGYTF. CDR3 sequence (DNA): TGTGCCAGCAGCGACGACAGGGGGCGTTATGGCTACACCTTC.

V and J are TRBV28 and TRBJ2-2, with TRBD2 identical over 12 bases. After removal of 4 bases from V and 7 bases from J, the junction contained 7 bases not matched to a gene. Looked up from germline, CDR1 is MDHEN and CDR2 is SYDVKM. CDR3 length: 16 residues. The CDR3 DNA sequence: TGTGCCAGCAGTTCACCTAGCGGGGGGGCGGGCGGGGAGCTGTTTTTT. As protein: CASSSPSGGAGGELFF.

Only a few counts were recorded for this clone. The chain employs TRBV18 and TRBJ1-4, with D tentatively TRBD1 (5 bases). The germline gives CDR1 KGHSH, CDR2 LQKENI. The CDR3 loop spans 13 amino acids. V lost 1 base and J lost 13, with 13 bases in between. This CDR3 is CASSPLGGRGLFF. CDR3 bases: TGTGCCAGCTCACCACTTGGGGGACGTGGACTGTTTTTT.

This clone was detected only once. V gene TRBV7-2 combines with J gene TRBJ1-5, with TRBD1 identical over 8 bases. The CDR3 length is 15 residues. The germline CDR1 and CDR2 sequences are SGHTA and FQGNSA. Trimming at V came to 2 bases and at J to 5 bases, leaving 5 bases not matched to a gene. CDR3 residues: CASSLTGGGHQPQHF. The CDR3, as DNA: TGTGCCAGCAGCTTAACAGGGGGAGGCCATCAGCCCCAGCATTTT.

V gene TRBV30 combines with J gene TRBJ1-2; D uncertain. The CDR3 is 13 amino acids. Germline CDR1 and CDR2: GTSNPN and SVGIG (reference sequence). V dropped 0 bases and J dropped 7 bases, with 12 bases sitting between them. DNA for the CDR3: TGTGCCTGGAGTGTTAGTCTTATGGGTGGCTACACCTTC. It specifies CAWSVSLMGGYTF.

V and J are TRBV25-1 and TRBJ2-7; the match to TRBD2 covers 12 bases. This CDR3 has 16 residues. V lost 7 bases to trimming and J lost 0 bases; unmatched junction nucleotides: 7. From germline, CDR1 is MGHDK and CDR2 SYGVNS. DNA for the CDR3: TGTGCCAGCACCGGCCGGACTAGCGGGGACTCCTACGAGCAGTACTTC. Its protein is CASTGRTSGDSYEQYF.

CDR3 loop: CASRLGRGETQYF. The CDR3 coding sequence is TGTGCCAGCAGGTTGGGCAGGGGAGAGACCCAGTACTTC. V is TRBV6-5 and J is TRBJ2-5; tentative D call: TRBD1 (6 bases). The ends were cut back, 6 bases at V and 4 bases at J, with 12 bases in the middle. The CDR3 extends over 13 amino acids. Germline CDR1 and CDR2: MNHEY and SVGAGI.

This clone was seen a single time. The chain recombines TRBV10-3 with TRBJ2-7; unclear D gene. Trimming took 2 bases from V and 6 from J, leaving 11 bases between them. The length of the CDR3 is 13 residues. Germline V lookup: CDR1 ENHRY, CDR2 SYGVKD. The CDR3 sequence: CAISEERTVEQYF. In nucleotides, the CDR3 is TGTGCCATCAGTGAGGAACGGACGGTCGAGCAGTACTTC.

The J gene is TRBJ1-2, the V gene TRBV23-1; TRBD1 aligns across 9 bases. TRBV23-1 is an ORF, and what it does is uncertain. The CDR3 consists of 16 residues. Unmatched junction bases numbered 12, after V lost 5 bases and J lost 5 bases. This chain's CDR3 is CASSFAGQGIEYGYTF. The CDR3 DNA reads TGCGCCAGCAGTTTCGCAGGACAGGGGATTGAGTATGGCTACACCTTC.

The genes are TRBV5-1 and TRBJ1-3; no reliable D call. Germline CDR1 reads SGHRS; CDR2 reads YFSETQ. The CDR3 consists of 16 residues. V dropped 0 bases and J dropped 0 bases, with 10 bases sitting between them. The CDR3 DNA reads as TGCGCCAGCAGCTTGGGGGTCCAGAGCTCTGGAAACACCATATATTTT. Its protein is CASSLGVQSSGNTIYF.

V usage is TRBV19 and J usage is TRBJ1-4; tentative D call: TRBD1 (6 bases). V was trimmed by 6 bases and J by 3 bases, leaving 14 bases between them. The CDR3 contains 15 residues. Germline V lookup: CDR1 LNHDA, CDR2 SQIVND (reference sequence). CDR3 sequence (DNA): TGTGCCAGTAGCAACGGACAGACTCCTAATGAAAAACTGTTTTTT. It translates to CASSNGQTPNEKLFF. Filled out from reference TRBV19 and TRBJ1-4, the complete variable domain reads DGGITQSPKYLFRKEGQNVTLSCEQNLNHDAMYWYRQDPGQGLRLIYYSQIVNDFQKGDIAEGYSVSREKKESFPLTVTSAQKNPTAFYLCASSNGQTPNEKLFFGSGTQLSVL.

CDR3 DNA sequence: TGCAGCGTCGGGAGGACGGGGACCTACAATGAGCAGTTCTTC. Its protein product is CSVGRTGTYNEQFF. J is TRBJ2-1 and V is TRBV29-1; 7 nucleotides align to TRBD2. Germline V lookup: CDR1 SQVTM, CDR2 ANQGSEA. V lost 6 bases to trimming and J lost 2 bases; unmatched junction nucleotides: 7. The CDR3 has 14 residues.

The chain carries TRBV5-1 and TRBJ2-1, with 8 bases aligning to TRBD1. CDR1 is SGHRS and CDR2 is YFSETQ in the germline V gene. The CDR3 has 16 amino acids. J gave up 4 bases and V 3 bases, and 9 bases lay outside the gene matches. The CDR3 protein is CASSSPWQGAYNEQFF. For the CDR3, the DNA is TGCGCCAGCAGCTCCCCCTGGCAGGGGGCATACAATGAGCAGTTCTTC.

The gene calls are TRBV28 and TRBJ1-6; no firm D call. This CDR3 region has 13 residues. Germline assignment: CDR1 MDHEN and CDR2 SYDVKM. With 6 bases removed from V and 9 bases from J, the gap between germline ends came to 12 bases. CDR3 loop: CASRGRGSSPLHF. The CDR3 nucleotides are TGTGCCAGCAGAGGCAGAGGTAGTTCACCCCTCCACTTT.

This clone was seen more than once but under ten times. V gene TRBV21-1 combines with J gene TRBJ2-7; TRBD1 is taken as the D call from the table, unchecked against the DNA. TRBV21-1 is a listed pseudogene. The CDR3 runs 16 residues. The CDR3 nucleotides read TGTGCCAGCAGCAAGAAGGGACAGGGGGTTATCTACGAGCAGTACTTC. As protein: CASSKKGQGVIYEQYF.

Concerning this clone: Other DNA sequences in this specimen translate into the identical CDR3. This rearrangement joins TRBV5-1 to TRBJ2-2, with D tentatively TRBD2 (5 bases). V shed 0 bases and J shed 5 bases, with 11 bases lying between them. This CDR3 region has 15 residues. Germline V gives CDR1 SGHRS, CDR2 YFSETQ. The CDR3 DNA is TGCGCCAGCAGCTTGGGCAGCTCGGGGACCGGGGAGCTGTTTTTT. It encodes CASSLGSSGTGELFF.

This chain uses TRBV5-6 with TRBJ1-3; 7 bases are a match to TRBD1. The CDR3 covers 18 residues. The germline CDR1 and CDR2 sequences are SGHDT and YYEEEE. V lost 4 bases to trimming and J lost 0 bases; unmatched junction nucleotides: 13. This chain's CDR3 is CASSLNRQGPNSGNTIYF. The CDR3 DNA reads TGTGCCAGCAGCCTCAATCGACAGGGCCCGAACTCTGGAAACACCATATATTTT.